Here is one T cell receptor (beta chain) with its context. Its antigen remains unknown. Donors showed nominal health when sampled, although they likely had unrecorded immune exposures. The sample belongs to a study of cytomegalovirus exposure and HLA in healthy donors. In the study overall: Around 80 million unique TCR sequences came from HLA-typed donors in an early release.

V gave up 3 bases and J gave up 7 bases, with 6 bases separating them. The germline V gene has CDR1 SGHDN and CDR2 FVKESK. The CDR3 consists of 11 residues. The primer mix had 60 Vbeta and 13 Jbeta primers. Method: immunoSEQ multiplex PCR; TCRdb's copy keeps in-frame clones and lacks some. The sample shows 270,000 or so clones, about nine tenths of them seen only once. Overall study results and limits: Another analysis was done later, and it associated 15,000 or so TCR beta sequences with HLA alleles at 0.05 false discovery rate. There were some public TCRs occurring in many donors, but most TCR sequences were rare.

The chain is built from TRBV14 and TRBJ1-2; D remains unclear. The sequencing input was PBMCs. The sequence was collected from a girl aged 2 to 9 in good health and CMV-seronegative. The CDR3 is CASSHGVGYTF. In nucleotides, the CDR3 is TGTGCCAGCAGCCACGGGGTTGGCTACACCTTC.